This note documents a single T cell receptor beta chain sequence. Its antigen remains unknown. This sample is drawn from a study of graft-versus-host responses after intestinal transplantation. Looking at the study overall: Multivisceral, liver-intestinal, or isolated intestinal transplants were received by the recipients. The whole recipient group had anti-thymocyte globulin induction followed by tacrolimus and steroids for roughly three years.

Data came from immunoSEQ multiplex PCR; TCRdb stores just in-frame clones and leaves some out. Altogether more than 70,000 clones are present, roughly 80% being singletons, with the ten largest covering more than 0.8%. The CDR3 extends over 15 amino acids. CDR1 MNHNY and CDR2 SVGAGI come from the germline V gene (reference sequence). V lost 1 base and J 0 bases, leaving 6 bases between the germline ends. The study's findings and limits: Some patients had graft-donor T cell macrochimerism, and their allografts showed high graft-versus-host to host-versus-graft clonal ratios. Recipient marrow contained GvH clones, some of which appeared first in ileum or blood.

This receptor was taken from a human donor who received an intestinal transplant. The V call is TRBV6-6, the J call TRBJ2-2; D is unresolved. The material sequenced was unstimulated CD4+ T cells sorted from spleen or lymph node cells, taken before intestinal transplant. CDR3 DNA sequence: TGTGCCAGCAGTTACTTGTATCCGAACACCGGGGAGCTGTTTTTT. Its translation: CASSYLYPNTGELFF.